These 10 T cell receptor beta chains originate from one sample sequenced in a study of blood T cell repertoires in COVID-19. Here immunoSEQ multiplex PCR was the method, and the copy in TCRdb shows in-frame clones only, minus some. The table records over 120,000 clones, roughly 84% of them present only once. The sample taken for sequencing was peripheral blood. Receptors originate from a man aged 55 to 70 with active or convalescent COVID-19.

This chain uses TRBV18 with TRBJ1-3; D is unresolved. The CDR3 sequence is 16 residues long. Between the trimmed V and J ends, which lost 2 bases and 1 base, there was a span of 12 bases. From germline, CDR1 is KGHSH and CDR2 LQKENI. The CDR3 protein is CASSPKEGGSGNTIYF. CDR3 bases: TGTGCCAGCTCACCAAAAGAGGGAGGTTCTGGAAACACCATATATTTT.

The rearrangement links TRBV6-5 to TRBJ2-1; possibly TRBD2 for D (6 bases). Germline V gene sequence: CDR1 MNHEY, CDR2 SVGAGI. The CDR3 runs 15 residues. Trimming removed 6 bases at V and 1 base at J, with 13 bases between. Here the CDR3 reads CASRGGTWSYNEQFF. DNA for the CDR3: TGTGCCAGCAGAGGCGGGACTTGGTCCTACAATGAGCAGTTCTTC.

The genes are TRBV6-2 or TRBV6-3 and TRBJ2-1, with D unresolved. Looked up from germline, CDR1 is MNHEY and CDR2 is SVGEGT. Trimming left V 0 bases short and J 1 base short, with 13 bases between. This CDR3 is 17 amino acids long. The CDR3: CASSYSLARSSYNEQFF. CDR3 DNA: TGTGCCAGCAGTTACTCGTTAGCCCGAAGTTCCTACAATGAGCAGTTCTTC.

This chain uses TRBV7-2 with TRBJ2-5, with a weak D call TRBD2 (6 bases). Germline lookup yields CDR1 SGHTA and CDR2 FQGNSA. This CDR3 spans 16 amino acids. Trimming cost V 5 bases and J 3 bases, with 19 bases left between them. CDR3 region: CASSPPGTRGKETQYF. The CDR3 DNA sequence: TGTGCCAGCAGCCCCCCCGGGACTCGGGGGAAAGAGACCCAGTACTTC.

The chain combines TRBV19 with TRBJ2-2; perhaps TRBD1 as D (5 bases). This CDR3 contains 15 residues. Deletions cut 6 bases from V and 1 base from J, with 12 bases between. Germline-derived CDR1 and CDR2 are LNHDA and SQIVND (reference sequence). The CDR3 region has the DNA TGTGCCAGTAGCCCGACAGAATTGAACACCGGGGAGCTGTTTTTT. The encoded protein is CASSPTELNTGELFF. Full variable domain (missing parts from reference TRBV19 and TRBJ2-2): DGGITQSPKYLFRKEGQNVTLSCEQNLNHDAMYWYRQDPGQGLRLIYYSQIVNDFQKGDIAEGYSVSREKKESFPLTVTSAQKNPTAFYLCASSPTELNTGELFFGEGSRLTVL.

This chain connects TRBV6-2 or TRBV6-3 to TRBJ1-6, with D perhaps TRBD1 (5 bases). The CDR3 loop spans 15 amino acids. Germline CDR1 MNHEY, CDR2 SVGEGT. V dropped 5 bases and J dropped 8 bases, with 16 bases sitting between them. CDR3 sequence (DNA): TGTGCCAGCAGTCCCGGACAAAACGGGTATTCACCCCTCCACTTT. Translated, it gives CASSPGQNGYSPLHF.

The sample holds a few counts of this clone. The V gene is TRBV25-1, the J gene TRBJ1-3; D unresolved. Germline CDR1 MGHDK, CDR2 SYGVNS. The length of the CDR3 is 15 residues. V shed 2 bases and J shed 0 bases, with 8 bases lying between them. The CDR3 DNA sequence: TGTGCCAGCAGTGAAGTAGGGAGCTCTGGAAACACCATATATTTT. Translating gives CASSEVGSSGNTIYF.

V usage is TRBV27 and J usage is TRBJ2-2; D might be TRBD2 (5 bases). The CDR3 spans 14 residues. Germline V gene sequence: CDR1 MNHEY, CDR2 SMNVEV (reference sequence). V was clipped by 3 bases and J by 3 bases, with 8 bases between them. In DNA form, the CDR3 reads TGTGCCAGCAGTTTTTCGGGATACACCGGGGAGCTGTTTTTT. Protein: CASSFSGYTGELFF.

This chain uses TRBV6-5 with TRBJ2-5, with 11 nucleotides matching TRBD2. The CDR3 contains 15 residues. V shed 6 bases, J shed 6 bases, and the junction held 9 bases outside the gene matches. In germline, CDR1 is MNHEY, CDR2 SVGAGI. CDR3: CASRSGTSGPKTQYF. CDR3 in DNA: TGTGCCAGCAGATCCGGGACTAGCGGCCCTAAGACCCAGTACTTC.

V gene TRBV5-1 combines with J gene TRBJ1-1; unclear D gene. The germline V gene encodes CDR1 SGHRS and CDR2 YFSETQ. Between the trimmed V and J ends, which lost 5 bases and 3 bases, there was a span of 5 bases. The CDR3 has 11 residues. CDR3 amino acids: CASRQDTEAFF. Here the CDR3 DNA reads TGCGCCAGCAGACAAGACACTGAAGCTTTCTTT.